This T cell receptor beta chain was found in a study of shared clonotypes between healthy human individuals. Study-wide results and caveats: Naive subsets generally exceeded memory subsets in estimated richness. Generation probability values for non-shared clonotypes were lower than those for clonotypes shared by all four donors. Specimens sampled were limited to blood, with tissue repertoires likely differing.

Over several immunoSEQ plates, each subset's genomic DNA was distributed in even portions. The repertoire was sequenced with immunoSEQ multiplex PCR; TCRdb's copy has only in-frame clones and lacks some. The sample holds around 2,100,000 clones, approximately 95% seen once. CD8 cells classed as naive were CD45RO-negative and positively selected for CCR7, excluding terminally differentiated effector memory CD45RA+ cells. Germline lookup yields CDR1 GTSNPN and CDR2 SVGIG (reference sequence). V lost 0 bases, J lost 5 bases, and 7 bases lay in between. The CDR3 totals 13 residues. Worth noting for this clone: The antigen is not known.

Sequences were obtained from naive CD8+ T cells sorted from blood. V gene TRBV30 combines with J gene TRBJ2-2, with D unclear. The sequence was collected from a man in his late teens or twenties in good health. CDR3 sequence (DNA): TGTGCCTGGAGTGTGCCCTCGACCGGGGAGCTGTTTTTT. It specifies CAWSVPSTGELFF.